The rows below give T cell receptor beta chains drawn from one sample of a study of cytomegalovirus exposure and HLA in healthy donors. Repertoires were generated with immunoSEQ multiplex PCR, while TCRdb's copy carries only in-frame clones and drops some. The data show 160,000 or so clones, with around 80% seen just once and roughly 0.64% held by the top ten. The sequencing sample was made of PBMCs. The receptors stem from a woman aged 40 to 50 in good health and CMV-seronegative. Both conserved end residues are part of each CDR3. D genes are given only for firm matches. Size is omitted from some rows. Given values are once, few, many or a class for expanded clones.

.	.	TRBJ1-2	TRBV30	CAWSAQYGYTF	TGTGCCTGGAGTGCCCAGTATGGCTACACCTTC
few	TRBD2	TRBJ2-1	TRBV7-2	CASSLVSGRGGNNEQFF	TGTGCCAGCAGCTTAGTCAGCGGGCGGGGGGGGAACAATGAGCAGTTCTTC
.	.	TRBJ2-7	TRBV4-2	CASSQASPTGTREQYF	TGTGCCAGCAGCCAAGCGTCCCCGACAGGGACTAGGGAGCAGTACTTC
.	TRBD2	TRBJ2-1	TRBV6-4	CASSILAGYEQFF	TGTGCCAGCAGTATACTAGCGGGGTACGAGCAGTTCTTC
.	TRBD2	TRBJ2-3	TRBV7-3	CASSPTSGTDTQYF	TGTGCCAGCAGCCCCACTAGCGGCACAGATACGCAGTATTTT
few	TRBD2	TRBJ2-7	TRBV5-6	CASFQTTGTRLYEQYF	TGTGCCAGCTTTCAGACGACCGGGACTAGACTGTACGAGCAGTACTTC
few	.	TRBJ1-2	TRBV29-1	CSVTRGQNYGYTF	TGCAGCGTTACCAGGGGTCAAAACTATGGCTACACCTTC
.	TRBD2	TRBJ2-7	TRBV4-1	CASSHVAGGSFEQYF	TGCGCCAGCAGCCATGTAGCGGGAGGGTCTTTCGAGCAGTACTTC
.	TRBD1	TRBJ2-7	TRBV5-1	CASSFRPGQGMGSYEQYF	TGCGCCAGCAGCTTCCGACCGGGACAGGGAATGGGGTCCTACGAGCAGTACTTC
.	TRBD1	TRBJ2-7	TRBV11-3	CASSPSDRGLPYEQYF	TGTGCCAGCAGCCCGTCGGACAGGGGGCTCCCCTACGAGCAGTACTTC
.	.	TRBJ1-3	TRBV9	CASSVDGGSGNTIYF	TGTGCCAGCAGCGTAGACGGAGGCTCTGGAAACACCATATATTTT
.	.	TRBJ1-3	TRBV5-1	CASSSGQRNTIYF	TGCGCCAGCAGCTCAGGACAGCGAAACACCATATATTTT
.	TRBD1	TRBJ1-1	TRBV27	CASSFQDTGGTEAFF	TGTGCCAGCAGTTTCCAGGACACAGGGGGCACTGAAGCTTTCTTT
.	.	TRBJ2-7	TRBV28	CASQNSGTPAYEQYF	TGTGCCAGCCAAAATTCCGGGACACCTGCCTACGAGCAGTACTTC
.	.	TRBJ2-3	TRBV9	CASSVGGSGTDTQYF	TGTGCCAGCAGCGTAGGGGGCAGTGGCACAGATACGCAGTATTTT
.	TRBD1	TRBJ1-5	TRBV9	CASSVGTGGQPQHF	TGTGCCAGCAGCGTAGGGACAGGGGGACAGCCCCAGCATTTT
.	.	TRBJ2-1	TRBV28	CASSLLGGGQFF	TGTGCCAGCAGTTTACTAGGAGGTGGGCAGTTCTTC
.	TRBD1	TRBJ1-1	TRBV19	CASSPTGGTEAFF	TGTGCCAGTAGTCCGACAGGGGGAACTGAAGCTTTCTTT
.	.	TRBJ1-2	TRBV19	CASSPGVPQNYGYTF	TGTGCCAGTAGCCCAGGTGTACCCCAGAACTATGGCTACACCTTC
.	TRBD2	TRBJ2-1	TRBV7-2	CASSLATGGAHNEQFF	TGTGCCAGCAGCTTAGCGACGGGAGGGGCACACAATGAGCAGTTCTTC
.	TRBD1	TRBJ1-4	TRBV5-1	CASSGGQGIGTNEKLFF	TGCGCCAGCAGCGGGGGACAGGGGATAGGAACTAATGAAAAACTGTTTTTT
.	.	TRBJ1-5	TRBV6-5	CASSYGGYNQPQHF	TGTGCCAGCAGTTACGGGGGCTACAATCAGCCCCAGCATTTT
once	.	TRBJ1-2	TRBV2	CASRYADSRNYGYTF	TGTGCCAGCAGGTACGCGGACAGCAGGAACTATGGCTACACCTTC
.	TRBD1	TRBJ1-1	TRBV11-2	CASSAGGVRGTEAFF	TGTGCCAGCAGCGCAGGGGGTGTACGAGGCACTGAAGCTTTCTTT
.	.	TRBJ1-2	TRBV4-1	CASSQVGYGGNYGYTF	TGCGCCAGCAGCCAAGTGGGTTATGGGGGGAACTATGGCTACACCTTC
once	TRBD2	TRBJ2-7	TRBV9	CASSAGGPRLMEQYF	TGTGCCAGCAGCGCGGGAGGGCCCCGTCTGATGGAGCAGTACTTC
.	TRBD1	TRBJ1-1	TRBV7-6	CASSPRQGTGHTEAFF	TGTGCCAGCAGCCCCCGACAGGGGACAGGTCACACTGAAGCTTTCTTT
.	TRBD2	TRBJ2-3	TRBV5-1	CASSRSGTSGRATAADTQYF	TGCGCCAGCAGCAGATCCGGGACTAGCGGGAGGGCCACGGCGGCAGATACGCAGTATTTT
few	.	TRBJ1-6	TRBV6-6	CASSYPNSPLHF	TGTGCCAGCAGTTACCCAAATTCACCCCTCCACTTT
.	.	TRBJ2-5	TRBV19	CATRDIRETQYF	TGTGCCACCCGGGACATCAGAGAGACCCAGTACTTC
few	.	TRBJ2-1	TRBV11-3	CASSHTRDEQFF	TGTGCCAGCAGCCACACTAGGGATGAGCAGTTCTTC
few	.	TRBJ1-3	TRBV19	CATNSGGIGNTIYF	TGTGCCACTAATAGCGGAGGGATTGGAAACACCATATATTTT
.	TRBD1	TRBJ2-1	TRBV29-1	CSGGQGAGVEQFF	TGCAGCGGGGGACAGGGAGCCGGGGTTGAGCAGTTCTTC
.	.	TRBJ2-6	TRBV5-1	CASSLAPGANVLTF	TGCGCCAGCAGCTTGGCTCCTGGGGCCAACGTCCTGACTTTC
.	.	TRBJ1-2	TRBV2	CATLGGRGNLYGYTF	TGTGCCACTTTGGGGGGACGAGGGAATCTTTATGGCTACACCTTC
.	.	TRBJ2-5	TRBV11-1	CASSLEVTGPETQYF	TGTGCCAGCAGCTTAGAAGTTACAGGCCCCGAGACCCAGTACTTC
.	TRBD2	TRBJ2-7	TRBV2	CASSPLAGGPYEQYF	TGTGCCAGCAGTCCCTTGGCGGGAGGGCCCTACGAGCAGTACTTC
.	.	TRBJ1-2	TRBV6-1	CASSGPTDNYGYTF	TGTGCCAGCAGTGGCCCGACAGACAACTATGGCTACACCTTC
.	TRBD1	TRBJ1-4	TRBV2	CASSRDRTTNEKLFF	TGTGCCAGTTCGAGGGACAGGACAACTAATGAAAAACTGTTTTTT
few	.	TRBJ1-1	TRBV2	CASRTRGHEAFF	TGTGCCAGCAGAACCAGGGGCCATGAAGCTTTCTTT
.	TRBD2	TRBJ2-1	TRBV5-1	CASTTTSGETYNEQFF	TGCGCCAGCACCACGACTAGCGGGGAGACCTACAATGAGCAGTTCTTC
.	TRBD2	TRBJ2-5	TRBV19	CASSIERGYQETQYF	TGTGCCAGTAGTATCGAGCGGGGGTACCAAGAGACCCAGTACTTC
.	TRBD2	TRBJ2-4	TRBV28	CASSLLAGGNIQYF	TGTGCCAGCAGTTTATTGGCGGGAGGGAACATTCAGTACTTC
few	.	TRBJ1-4	TRBV7-7	CASSLERPGAPNEKLFF	TGTGCTAGCAGCTTAGAACGTCCAGGGGCGCCTAATGAAAAACTGTTTTTT
.	.	TRBJ2-2	TRBV2	CASSEARGTGELFF	TGTGCCAGCAGTGAAGCTAGAGGGACCGGGGAGCTGTTTTTT
.	.	TRBJ2-7	TRBV6-4	CASSDSTGTYEQYF	TGTGCCAGCAGTGACTCGACGGGTACCTACGAGCAGTACTTC
.	.	TRBJ1-2	TRBV5-1	CASGPQNYGYTF	TGCGCCAGCGGTCCACAAAACTATGGCTACACCTTC
few	.	TRBJ1-1	TRBV30	CAWNPGITEAFF	TGTGCCTGGAACCCGGGAATCACTGAAGCTTTCTTT
few	TRBD1	TRBJ1-4	TRBV5-1	CASSEGTALNEKLFF	TGCGCCAGCAGCGAGGGGACAGCTCTTAATGAAAAACTGTTTTTT
.	.	TRBJ1-2	TRBV28	CASSLLVLGASGYTF	TGTGCCAGCAGTTTATTGGTTCTGGGGGCAAGTGGCTACACCTTC
once	TRBD1	TRBJ1-1	TRBV11-3	CASSLGDRQGGTEAFF	TGTGCCAGCAGCTTAGGGGACAGACAGGGTGGTACTGAAGCTTTCTTT
.	TRBD2	TRBJ2-2	TRBV9	CASSIPLAGGNTGELFF	TGTGCCAGCAGCATTCCTTTAGCGGGAGGGAACACCGGGGAGCTGTTTTTT
few	TRBD2	TRBJ2-3	TRBV6-6	CASSPRTSGSVDTQYF	TGTGCCAGCAGCCCTCGGACTAGCGGGAGCGTAGATACGCAGTATTTT
.	.	TRBJ1-4	TRBV14	CASSSGVNEKLFF	TGTGCCAGCAGCTCCGGGGTGAATGAAAAACTGTTTTTT
.	.	TRBJ1-1	TRBV2	CASSAGRGWAEAFF	TGTGCCAGCAGTGCCGGGAGGGGGTGGGCTGAAGCTTTCTTT